What follows are 26 T cell receptor beta chains derived from one specimen sequenced in a study of identical twins. TCRdb fed the 5' RACE reads into MiXCR, producing one record per CDR3 protein. The table lists some 460,000 distinct CDR3 sequences, 12% to 15% of them singletons. These data also featured in a second study, about yellow fever vaccine responses in identical twins.

Material: CD4+ T cells sorted from blood. The source is a woman aged 18-29 years in good health.

This clonotype was counted only a few times. The chain carries TRBV5-1 and TRBJ2-7; tentatively, D is TRBD1 (6 bases). The germline V gene has CDR1 SGHRS and CDR2 YFSETQ. V was trimmed by 2 bases and J by 0 bases, leaving 9 bases between them. The CDR3 contains 14 residues. Here the CDR3 reads CASSFGTHSYEQYF. The CDR3 nucleotides are TGCGCCAGCAGCTTCGGGACACACTCCTACGAGCAGTACTTC.

The CDR3 reads CASSPLGQRISEAFF. In DNA, the CDR3 is TGTGCCAGCAGTCCGCTCGGACAGCGGATCTCTGAAGCTTTCTTT. This sequence joins TRBV12-3 or TRBV12-4 and TRBJ1-1, with a tentative D call TRBD1 (6 bases). V shed 5 bases and J shed 6 bases, with 19 bases lying between them. The CDR3 consists of 15 residues.

CDR3 nucleotide sequence: TGCGCCAGCAGCCCCGGGCAGGCGTACCAAGAGACCCAGTACTTC. As protein: CASSPGQAYQETQYF. The rearrangement uses TRBV5-1 and TRBJ2-5; D ambiguous. Trimming removed 4 bases at V and 0 bases at J, with 13 bases between. Germline V CDR1 and CDR2: SGHRS, YFSETQ. The length of the CDR3 is 15 residues.

This clonotype was detected a few times. The rearrangement uses TRBV20-1 and TRBJ2-5, with D perhaps TRBD2 (6 bases). This CDR3 contains 14 residues. With 0 bases removed from V and 3 bases from J, the gap between germline ends came to 11 bases. CDR1 DFQATT and CDR2 SNEGSKA come from the germline V gene (reference sequence). The CDR3 is CSARERGVKETQYF. DNA for the CDR3: TGCAGTGCTAGAGAACGCGGGGTCAAAGAGACCCAGTACTTC.

The table lists this clonotype with a few counts. DNA of the CDR3: TGTGCCAGCAGCTTAAAGGTTGCAAGCGGGAACTTAGATGAGCAGTTCTTC. As protein: CASSLKVASGNLDEQFF. The chain employs TRBV7-9 and TRBJ2-1; 7 bases fit TRBD2. The V gene end was trimmed by 2 bases and the J gene end by 8 bases; junction bases not matched to a gene: 15. The CDR3 is 17 amino acids. Germline CDR1 and CDR2: SEHNR and FQNEAQ (reference sequence).

This clonotype turned up a few times. The V and J genes are TRBV10-3 and TRBJ2-1; TRBD1 aligns across 9 bases. The germline V gene has CDR1 ENHRY and CDR2 SYGVKD. The CDR3 has 13 amino acids. J lost 5 bases, V lost 8 bases, and 4 bases had no gene match. For the CDR3, the DNA is TGTGCCATCCGGGACAGGGCAAACAATGAGCAGTTCTTC. It codes for CAIRDRANNEQFF.

This clonotype was found a few times. This sequence joins TRBV7-2 and TRBJ1-6; D remains ambiguous. Germline V gene lookup returns CDR1 SGHTA and CDR2 FQGNSA. This CDR3 has 13 residues. Between the trimmed V and J ends, which lost 3 bases and 8 bases, there was a span of 8 bases. In nucleotides, the CDR3 is TGTGCCAGCAGCTTGGCGGGAGATTCACCCCTCCACTTT. This translates into CASSLAGDSPLHF.

The V and J genes are TRBV20-1 and TRBJ2-7; TRBD2 aligns across 8 bases. This CDR3 region has 13 residues. Germline V gives CDR1 DFQATT, CDR2 SNEGSKA (reference sequence). The ends lost 7 bases at V and 5 bases at J; junction bases unmatched: 10. CDR3 in DNA: TGCAGTGTGGAGAGCGGGAGCGAAAACGAGCAGTACTTC. Amino acid sequence: CSVESGSENEQYF.

V gene TRBV5-6 combines with J gene TRBJ2-4; TRBD2 might be the D (6 bases). V was clipped by 8 bases and J by 8 bases, with 17 bases between them. The length of the CDR3 is 13 residues. The germline CDR1 and CDR2 sequences are SGHDT and YYEEEE. The CDR3 region has the DNA TGTGCCAGGGGCCTCGGGAGAGGGGACATTCAGTACTTC. It is translated as CARGLGRGDIQYF.

The V call is TRBV11-1, the J call TRBJ2-1; 10 positions agree with TRBD2. J gave up 5 bases and V 4 bases, and 23 bases lay outside the gene matches. Germline assignment: CDR1 SGHAT and CDR2 FQDESV (reference sequence). The length of the CDR3 is 21 residues. The CDR3 loop is CASSYKPTRTSGAQSNNEQFF. The DNA of the CDR3 is TGTGCCAGCAGCTATAAACCGACCCGGACTAGCGGAGCCCAAAGTAACAATGAGCAGTTCTTC.

This clonotype was counted many times. The chain is built from TRBV4-3 and TRBJ2-2; D might be TRBD2 (6 bases). CDR1 LGHNA and CDR2 YSLEER come from the germline V gene. Trimming stripped 0 bases from V and 0 bases from J, with 14 bases between. This CDR3 is built from 18 residues. CDR3 amino acids: CASSQEGSGTPNTGELFF. Written as DNA, the CDR3 is TGCGCCAGCAGCCAAGAAGGTAGCGGAACCCCGAACACCGGGGAGCTGTTTTTT.

The V call is TRBV6-1, the J call TRBJ2-6; no firm D call. Trimming stripped 5 bases from V and 1 base from J, with 9 bases between. CDR1 is MNHNS and CDR2 is SASEGT in the germline V gene. This CDR3 is built from 15 residues. CDR3 in amino acids: CASSLRASGANVLTF. As DNA, the CDR3 is TGTGCCAGCAGTCTCCGTGCTTCTGGGGCCAACGTCCTGACTTTC.

This clonotype was detected a few times. The CDR3 coding sequence is TGTGCCAGCAGTCAAGGGGGTGTTAACACAGATACGCAGTATTTT. This gives the protein CASSQGGVNTDTQYF. The V gene is TRBV25-1, the J gene TRBJ2-3, with a possible D match to TRBD1 (6 bases). V gave up 5 bases and J gave up 2 bases, with 14 bases separating them. This CDR3 contains 15 residues. In germline, CDR1 is MGHDK, CDR2 SYGVNS.

In this sample, this clonotype turned up a few times. The chain links TRBV7-3 to TRBJ1-1; 8 bases map to TRBD1. There are 16 residues in the CDR3. J gave up 4 bases and V 6 bases, and 13 bases lay outside the gene matches. CDR1 is SGHTA and CDR2 is FQGTGA in the germline V gene. In DNA, the CDR3 is TGTGCCAGCAGTAGACAGGGGCCACCTTGGGGCACTGAAGCTTTCTTT. It encodes CASSRQGPPWGTEAFF.

This clonotype was counted between two and nine times. The rearrangement links TRBV5-1 to TRBJ2-7, with 8 bases aligning to TRBD1. Germline CDR1 reads SGHRS; CDR2 reads YFSETQ. The CDR3 runs 15 residues. Trimming cost V 4 bases and J 5 bases; bases outside gene matches: 11. The CDR3: CASSRVQGAQNEQYF. The DNA of the CDR3 is TGCGCCAGCAGCCGGGTTCAGGGGGCGCAGAACGAGCAGTACTTC.

This chain uses TRBV7-2 with TRBJ2-3, with TRBD2 matching 10 bases. With V trimmed by 7 bases and J by 4 bases, 5 bases remained unmatched. Germline V gene lookup returns CDR1 SGHTA and CDR2 FQGNSA. This CDR3 has 14 amino acids. CDR3 in DNA: TGTGCCAGCACAAGCGGGAGGGTCCCAGATACGCAGTATTTT. Translated: CASTSGRVPDTQYF.

This clonotype was found a few times. V gene TRBV7-2 combines with J gene TRBJ1-6, with D tentatively TRBD1 (6 bases). Germline CDR1 SGHTA, CDR2 FQGNSA. This CDR3 has 14 residues. Trimming removed 4 bases from V and 10 bases from J, with 14 bases in between. The CDR3 DNA is TGTGCCAGCAGCTCACAGGGTTTCGGGTCACCCCTCCACTTT. Its protein is CASSSQGFGSPLHF. The full variable domain, its missing parts supplied by reference TRBV7-2 and TRBJ1-6, is GAGVSQSPSNKVTEKGKDVELRCDPISGHTALYWYRQSLGQGLEFLIYFQGNSAPDKSGLPSDRFSAERTGGSVSTLTIQRTQQEDSAVYLCASSSQGFGSPLHFGNGTRLTVT.

This clonotype occurred a few times. The genes are TRBV9 and TRBJ2-1; 7 bases match TRBD1. V shed 4 bases, J shed 6 bases, and the junction held 7 bases outside the gene matches. The V gene's germline CDR1 is SGDLS and CDR2 YYNGEE. This CDR3 region has 14 residues. CDR3 amino acids: CASSPPPGGNEQFF. The CDR3 DNA reads as TGTGCCAGCAGCCCCCCTCCAGGGGGCAATGAGCAGTTCTTC.

This clonotype was picked up a small number of times. Here the CDR3 DNA reads TGTGCCAGCAGTTACTCCGGAACGAACACCGGGGAGCTGTTTTTT. The encoded protein is CASSYSGTNTGELFF. The V call is TRBV6-5, the J call TRBJ2-2; D is ambiguous. Germline V lookup: CDR1 MNHEY, CDR2 SVGAGI. Trimming left V 0 bases short and J 0 bases short, with 5 bases between. CDR3 length: 15 amino acids.

This clonotype has only a few counts. The chain joins TRBV20-1 to TRBJ2-3, with D unclear. V was cut by 3 bases and J by 0 bases, with 13 bases left in between. Germline-derived CDR1 and CDR2 are DFQATT and SNEGSKA (reference sequence). This CDR3 comprises 15 residues. CDR3 nucleotides: TGCAGTGCTAGGTTACAGACCTCTAGCACAGATACGCAGTATTTT. As protein: CSARLQTSSTDTQYF.

The CDR3 region has the DNA TGCAGCGTCAGGAAGGAGGGGGGTACCTACAATGAGCAGTTCTTC. This gives the protein CSVRKEGGTYNEQFF. The chain carries TRBV29-1 and TRBJ2-1; perhaps D is TRBD1 or TRBD2 (6 bases each). CDR1 is SQVTM, CDR2 ANQGSEA, per germline. Trimming took 6 bases from V and 2 from J, leaving 17 bases between them. The CDR3 consists of 15 residues.

The chain is built from TRBV5-1 and TRBJ2-5, with 7 bases matching TRBD1. The CDR3 is 13 residues long. Germline lookup yields CDR1 SGHRS and CDR2 YFSETQ. J gave up 2 bases and V 3 bases, and 1 base lay outside the gene matches. As DNA, the CDR3 is TGCGCCAGCAGCTCGGGACAGCAAGAGACCCAGTACTTC. Translation gives CASSSGQQETQYF.

The CDR3 region has the DNA TGTGCCACCAGCGGACAGGGTAGAGACAATGAGCAGTTCTTC. This codes for CATSGQGRDNEQFF. The rearrangement joins TRBV15 to TRBJ2-1, with 8 bases identical to TRBD1. The V gene end was trimmed by 5 bases and the J gene end by 5 bases; junction bases not matched to a gene: 5. Germline CDR1 is LNHNV and CDR2 is YYDKDF (reference sequence). This CDR3 region has 14 residues.

This clonotype was seen once. The chain carries TRBV5-4 and TRBJ2-3; D remains unclear. This CDR3 is 15 amino acids long. Germline CDR1 reads SGHNT; CDR2 reads YYREEE (reference sequence). V was shortened by 0 bases and J by 0 bases, with 8 bases between the two germline ends. The CDR3 loop reads CASSLALSSTDTQYF. DNA of the CDR3: TGTGCCAGCAGCTTGGCACTGTCTAGCACAGATACGCAGTATTTT.

This clonotype was observed a single time. V and J are TRBV29-1 and TRBJ2-7, with 8 nucleotides matching TRBD1. Looked up from germline, CDR1 is SQVTM and CDR2 is ANQGSEA. V gave up 4 bases and J gave up 5 bases; unmatched junction bases: 13. The CDR3 length is 15 residues. CDR3 sequence reads: CSVGQGQGRLNEQYF. Written as DNA, the CDR3 is TGCAGCGTTGGGCAAGGACAGGGCCGCTTAAACGAGCAGTACTTC.

A few counts support this clonotype. The chain recombines TRBV19 with TRBJ2-7; no firm D call. In germline, CDR1 is LNHDA, CDR2 SQIVND (reference sequence). V was trimmed by 10 bases and J by 2 bases, leaving 21 bases between them. There are 15 residues in the CDR3. CDR3 protein: CATPIRRTVTYEQYF. CDR3 DNA sequence: TGTGCCACTCCCATCCGAAGGACGGTGACCTACGAGCAGTACTTC.